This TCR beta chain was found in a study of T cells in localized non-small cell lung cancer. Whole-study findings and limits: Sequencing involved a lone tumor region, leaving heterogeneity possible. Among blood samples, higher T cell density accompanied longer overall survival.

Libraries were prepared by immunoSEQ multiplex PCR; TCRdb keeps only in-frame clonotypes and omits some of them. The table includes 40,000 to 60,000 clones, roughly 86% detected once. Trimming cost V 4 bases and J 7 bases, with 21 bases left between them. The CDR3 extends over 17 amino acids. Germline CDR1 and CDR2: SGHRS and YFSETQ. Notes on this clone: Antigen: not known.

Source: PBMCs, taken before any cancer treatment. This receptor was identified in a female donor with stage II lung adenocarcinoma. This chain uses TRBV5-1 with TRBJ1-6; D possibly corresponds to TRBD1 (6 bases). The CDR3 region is CASSLASMGGANSPLHF. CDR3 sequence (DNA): TGCGCCAGCAGCCTCGCGAGTATGGGGGGCGCAAATTCACCCCTCCACTTT.